This T cell receptor (beta chain) was sequenced during a study of metastatic and nonmetastatic thyroid tumors. TCRdb re-called the PCR reads via MiXCR. The sample lists roughly 10,000 clones; 20% to 25% were seen once. This clone rates as medium-sized. Not a single patient had been given any form of treatment at any point before undergoing thyroid surgery. The CDR3 runs 14 residues. The V end was cut by 2 bases, the J end by 0 bases, with 7 bases between. Per the germline V gene, CDR1 is PRHDT and CDR2 is FYEKMQ (reference sequence). Material for sequencing was adjacent normal tissue. This clonotype was sampled from a female donor with papillary thyroid cancer or a benign thyroid nodule (not recorded which). Some clones in this sample may be carry-over from other donors' samples. The rearrangement joins TRBV13 to TRBJ1-1; tentatively, D is TRBD1 (5 bases). The CDR3 here is CASSLMGVNTEAFF. CDR3 DNA: TGTGCCAGCAGCTTAATGGGGGTGAACACTGAAGCTTTCTTT.